The source of this T cell receptor (beta chain) is a study of tumor-infiltrating lymphocytes in oesophageal squamous cell carcinoma. TCRdb reprocessed the PCR reads with MiXCR, giving one entry per CDR3 protein. The table includes about 13,000 distinct CDR3 sequences, 45% to 60% detected once. The receptor comes from a female donor with esophageal squamous cell carcinoma. Material: blood.

The CDR3 nucleotides are TGTGCCAGCAGTATTCCCTCAAGGGTCGCTCAGTACTTC. Amino acid sequence: CASSIPSRVAQYF. J is TRBJ2-4 and V is TRBV28; D remains unclear. The CDR3 covers 13 residues. Trimming stripped 5 bases from V and 12 bases from J, with 17 bases between. The germline V gene has CDR1 MDHEN and CDR2 SYDVKM.